A selection of T cell receptor beta chains follows, all from one sample in a study of T cells in Graves' hyperthyroidism and ophthalmopathy. TCRdb reprocessed the multiplex PCR reads via MiXCR and lists one record per CDR3 protein. The sample contains fewer than 600,000 distinct CDR3 sequences, about an eighth of which appear only once. The material sequenced was blood. The source is a woman aged 18-30 years with Graves' hyperthyroidism. Both conserved end residues are part of each CDR3. Each record gives: D gene, J gene, clone size, V gene, CDR3 DNA, CDR3 protein. D genes are given only for firm matches. Size values are once, few and many counts, or a class for expanded clones, and some rows have none.

TRBD2 TRBJ2-5 many TRBV11-2 TGTGCCAGCAGCTTAGTTCCCGGGAGGGAGACCCAGTACTTC CASSLVPGRETQYF
TRBD1 TRBJ2-3 many TRBV6-1 TGTGCCAGCAGTTGGGACAGGGGGCGTTCAGATACGCAGTATTTT CASSWDRGRSDTQYF
TRBD2 TRBJ2-1 many TRBV29-1 TGCAGCGTTGAAGATCGGGGGGACGGGTACAATGAGCAGTTCTTC CSVEDRGDGYNEQFF
NA TRBJ2-4 few TRBV5-6 TGTGCCAGCAGCTCTCCGCAGTACGGAGACATTCAGTACTTC CASSSPQYGDIQYF
NA TRBJ2-1 NA TRBV11-3 TGTGCCAGCAGCTTAGATTTAGCGGCCAATGAGCAGTTCTTC CASSLDLAANEQFF
NA TRBJ2-2 NA TRBV6-1 TGTGCCAGCGAACTTCGGGGGGGGGAGCTGTTTTTT CASELRGGELFF
TRBD2 TRBJ2-5 many TRBV10-2 TGCGCCAGCAGTGTAGCGGGAGAGGGAATAGAGACCCAGTACTTC CASSVAGEGIETQYF
NA TRBJ2-1 NA TRBV6-5 TGTGCCAGCAGTGACTCGACTATGGCTGAGCAGTTCTTC CASSDSTMAEQFF
NA TRBJ2-1 many TRBV30 TGTGCCTGGACACAGCGCGATGAGCAGTTCTTC CAWTQRDEQFF
NA TRBJ2-7 many TRBV24-1 TGTGCCACCAGTGATCCAGGACAGGGAGGGTACGAGCAGTACTTC CATSDPGQGGYEQYF
TRBD2 TRBJ2-1 many TRBV5-1 TGCGCCAGCAGCTCAAGACTAGCAGGCAATGAGCAGTTCTTC CASSSRLAGNEQFF
NA TRBJ1-4 many TRBV12-3/TRBV12-4 TGTGCCAGCAGGGGCGAAAAACTGTTTTTT CASRGEKLFF
TRBD2 TRBJ2-3 many TRBV7-6 TGTGCCAGCAGCCGGGGGGGACGGACCACCTACACAGATACGCAGTATTTT CASSRGGRTTYTDTQYF
TRBD1 TRBJ2-1 few TRBV29-1 TGCAGCGTTGGGGACAGGGTAGATCGGTTCTTC CSVGDRVDRFF
TRBD2 TRBJ2-1 NA TRBV7-3 TGTGCCAGCAGCCCCCAGCGGGAGAACGGTGAGCAGTTCTTC CASSPQRENGEQFF
NA TRBJ1-1 many TRBV5-8 TGTGCCAGCAGCTTGCAGACGAACACTGAAGCTTTCTTT CASSLQTNTEAFF
TRBD1 TRBJ1-4 many TRBV27 TGTGCCAGCAGTAGACAGGGGGAAAATGAAAAACTGTTTTTT CASSRQGENEKLFF
TRBD2 TRBJ2-7 few TRBV19 TGTGCCAGTAGTACCAAACTAGCGGGAGAGCGAGCCTACGAGCAGTACTTC CASSTKLAGERAYEQYF
NA TRBJ2-5 many TRBV10-3 TGTGCCATCAGTGGGCTTGAGAAGGGCGGAGAGACCCAGTACTTC CAISGLEKGGETQYF
NA TRBJ1-1 many TRBV6-2/TRBV6-3 TGTGCCAGCAGCCCACCGACGACCCGAGTTTGGACTGAAGCTTTCTTT CASSPPTTRVWTEAFF
NA TRBJ1-2 many TRBV2 TGTGCCAGCAGTGAAACGGAGGTATCCTATGGCTACACCTTC CASSETEVSYGYTF
NA TRBJ2-3 NA TRBV4-1 TGCGCCAGCAGCCAAGAAGGGGAGAGAGGTACGCAGTATTTT CASSQEGERGTQYF
TRBD2 TRBJ2-5 many TRBV18 TGTGCCAGCTCACCTGCAGACATAGCGGGGGAGACCCAGTACTTC CASSPADIAGETQYF
NA TRBJ1-2 many TRBV6-1 TGTGCCAGCAGTCCAATTGACAGCTCCTATGGCTACACCTTC CASSPIDSSYGYTF
NA TRBJ2-2 many TRBV12-3/TRBV12-4 TGTGCCAGCACCGTGGGAACCGGGGAGCTGTTTTTT CASTVGTGELFF
NA TRBJ2-1 many TRBV2 TGTGCCAGCAGGCCCGACAGGAACACCCATGAGCAGTTCTTC CASRPDRNTHEQFF
TRBD1 TRBJ2-2 many TRBV6-1 TGTGCCAGCAGACCGGGACAGACGAACACCGGGGAGCTGTTTTTT CASRPGQTNTGELFF
NA TRBJ1-2 NA TRBV7-9 TGTGCCAGCAGCTTAGGTCAGATCTACACCTTC CASSLGQIYTF
TRBD1 TRBJ1-2 few TRBV6-2/TRBV6-3 TGTGCCAGCAGCCCGGACAGGGGGGTTAGAGACACCTTC CASSPDRGVRDTF
NA TRBJ2-5 many TRBV19 TGTGCCAGTAGTATAGCGCCCCAAGAGACCCAGTACTTC CASSIAPQETQYF
TRBD1 TRBJ1-2 many TRBV11-2 TGTGCCAGCAGCTTAGATAGTGGGACAGTTTCCTCCTATGGCTACACCTTC CASSLDSGTVSSYGYTF
TRBD1 TRBJ2-3 few TRBV6-2/TRBV6-3 TGTGCCAGCAGTTACCCCCCGGGACAGGGCACAGATACGCAGTATTTT CASSYPPGQGTDTQYF
NA TRBJ1-4 many TRBV25-1 TGTGCCAGCAGTGTCAAGGACAGCTTTGAAAAACTGTTTTTT CASSVKDSFEKLFF
TRBD1 TRBJ2-2 NA TRBV15 TGTGCCACCAGCATCGGGACAGACACCGGGGAGCTGTTTTTT CATSIGTDTGELFF
NA TRBJ2-2 NA TRBV5-1 TGCGCCAGCAGCTTGATGGGGGAGAACACCGGGGAGCTGTTTTTT CASSLMGENTGELFF
NA TRBJ1-1 many TRBV11-3 TGTGCCAGCAGCTTACGGAGGGTAGAAGCTTTCTTT CASSLRRVEAFF
NA TRBJ1-2 NA TRBV6-1 TGTGCCAGCAGTACCGGGGAAGGAGGCTTAGGCTACACCTTC CASSTGEGGLGYTF
NA TRBJ2-3 few TRBV6-5 TGTGCCAGCAGTTACTCGACAGGGGCGGGAGACACAGATACGCAGTATTTT CASSYSTGAGDTDTQYF
TRBD2 TRBJ2-3 many TRBV15 TGTGCCACCAGCAGTGGTAGCGGGAGAGCCGGGGGAGATACGCAGTATTTT CATSSGSGRAGGDTQYF
NA TRBJ1-5 many TRBV12-3/TRBV12-4 TGTGCCAGCAGACTGGACAGCAATCAGCCCCAGCATTTT CASRLDSNQPQHF
NA TRBJ2-1 NA TRBV30 TGTGCCTGGAGTGCACTCTCGGGACCCTACAATGAGCAGTTCTTC CAWSALSGPYNEQFF